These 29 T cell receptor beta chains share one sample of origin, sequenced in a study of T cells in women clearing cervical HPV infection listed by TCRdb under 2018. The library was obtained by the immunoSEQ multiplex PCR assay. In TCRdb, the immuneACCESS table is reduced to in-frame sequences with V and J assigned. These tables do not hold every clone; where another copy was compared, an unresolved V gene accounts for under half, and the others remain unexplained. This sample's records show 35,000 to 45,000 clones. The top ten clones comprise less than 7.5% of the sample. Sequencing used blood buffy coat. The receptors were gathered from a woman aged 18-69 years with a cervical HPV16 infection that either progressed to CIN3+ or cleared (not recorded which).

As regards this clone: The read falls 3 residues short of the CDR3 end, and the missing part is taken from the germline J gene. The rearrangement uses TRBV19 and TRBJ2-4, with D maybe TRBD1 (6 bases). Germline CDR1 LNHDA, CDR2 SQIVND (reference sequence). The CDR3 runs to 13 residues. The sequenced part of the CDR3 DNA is TGTGCCAGTAGTCCCTCCGCAGGGGAAGGT. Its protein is CASSPSAGEG. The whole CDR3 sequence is CASSPSAGEGQYF.

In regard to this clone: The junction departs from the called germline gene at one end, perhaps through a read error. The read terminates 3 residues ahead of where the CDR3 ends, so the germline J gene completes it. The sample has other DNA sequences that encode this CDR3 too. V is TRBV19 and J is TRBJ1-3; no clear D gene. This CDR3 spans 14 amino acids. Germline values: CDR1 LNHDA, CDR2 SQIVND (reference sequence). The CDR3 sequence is CASSRSYSGNTIYF. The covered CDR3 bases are TGTGCCAGTAGCAGGTCATACTCTGGAAACACA.

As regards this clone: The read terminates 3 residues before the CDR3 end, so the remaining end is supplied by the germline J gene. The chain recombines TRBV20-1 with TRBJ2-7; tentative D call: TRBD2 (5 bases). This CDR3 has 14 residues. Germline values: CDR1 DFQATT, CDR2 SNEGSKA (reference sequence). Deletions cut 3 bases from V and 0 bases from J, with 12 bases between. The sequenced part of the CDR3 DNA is TGCAGTGCTAGGCCTCGGGGAAGCTCCTACGAG. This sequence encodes CSARPRGSSYE. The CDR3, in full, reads CSARPRGSSYEQYF.

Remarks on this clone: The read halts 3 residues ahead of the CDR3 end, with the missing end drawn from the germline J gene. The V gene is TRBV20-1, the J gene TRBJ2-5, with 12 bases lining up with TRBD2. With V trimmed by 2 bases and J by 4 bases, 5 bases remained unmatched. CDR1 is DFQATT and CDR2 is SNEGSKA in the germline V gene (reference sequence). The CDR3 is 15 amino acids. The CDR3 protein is CSARTLAGGLETQYF. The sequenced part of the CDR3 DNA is TGCAGTGCTAGAACCCTAGCGGGGGGGCTAGAGACC.

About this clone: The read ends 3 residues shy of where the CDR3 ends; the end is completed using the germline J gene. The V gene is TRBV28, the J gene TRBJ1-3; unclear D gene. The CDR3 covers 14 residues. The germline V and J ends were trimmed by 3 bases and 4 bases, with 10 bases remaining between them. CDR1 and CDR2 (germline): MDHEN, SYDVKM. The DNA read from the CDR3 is TGTGCCAGCAGTTTTAGCGGAGGGGGAAACACC. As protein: CASSFSGGGNT. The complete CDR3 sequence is CASSFSGGGNTIYF. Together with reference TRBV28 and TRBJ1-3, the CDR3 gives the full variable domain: DVKVTQSSRYLVKRTGEKVFLECVQDMDHENMFWYRQDPGLGLRLIYFSYDVKMKEKGDIPEGYSVSREKKERFSLILESASTNQTSMYLCASSFSGGGNTIYFGEGSWLTVV.

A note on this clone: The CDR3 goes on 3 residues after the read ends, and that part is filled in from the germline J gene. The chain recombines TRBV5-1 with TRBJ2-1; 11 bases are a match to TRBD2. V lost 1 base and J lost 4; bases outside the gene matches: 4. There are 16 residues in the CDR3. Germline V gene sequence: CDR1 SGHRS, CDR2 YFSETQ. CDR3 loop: CASSLSASGGYNEQFF. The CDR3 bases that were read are TGCGCCAGCAGCTTGTCCGCTAGCGGGGGGTACAATGAG.

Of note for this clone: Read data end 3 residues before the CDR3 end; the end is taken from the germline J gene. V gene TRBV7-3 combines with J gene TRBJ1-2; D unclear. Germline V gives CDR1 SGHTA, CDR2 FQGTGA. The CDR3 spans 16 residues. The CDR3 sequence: CASSPNGGRSPYDYTF. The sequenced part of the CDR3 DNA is TGTGCCAGCAGCCCTAACGGCGGGAGGTCCCCCTACGAC.

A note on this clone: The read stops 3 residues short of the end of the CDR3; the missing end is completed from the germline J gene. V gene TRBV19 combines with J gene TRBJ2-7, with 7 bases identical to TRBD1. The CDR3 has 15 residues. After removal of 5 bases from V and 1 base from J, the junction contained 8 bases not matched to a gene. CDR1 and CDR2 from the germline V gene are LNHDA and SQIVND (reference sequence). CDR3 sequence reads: CASSLRQGGSYEQYF. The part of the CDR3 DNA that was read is TGTGCCAGTAGTTTGAGACAGGGTGGGTCCTACGAG.

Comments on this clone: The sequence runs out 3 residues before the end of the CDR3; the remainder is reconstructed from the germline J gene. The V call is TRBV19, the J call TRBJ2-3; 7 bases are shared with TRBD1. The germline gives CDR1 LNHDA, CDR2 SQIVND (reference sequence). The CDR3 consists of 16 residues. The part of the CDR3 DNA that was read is TGTGCCAGTAATTCCAGGACAGGTTATAGCAATCAGCCG. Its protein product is CASNSRTGYSNQP. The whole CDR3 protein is CASNSRTGYSNQPQYF.

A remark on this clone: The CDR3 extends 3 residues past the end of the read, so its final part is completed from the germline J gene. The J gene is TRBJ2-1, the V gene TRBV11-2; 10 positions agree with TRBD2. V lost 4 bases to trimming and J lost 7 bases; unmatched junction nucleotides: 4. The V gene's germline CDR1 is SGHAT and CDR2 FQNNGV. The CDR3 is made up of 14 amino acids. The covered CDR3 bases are TGTGCCAGCAGCTCTACTAGCGGGAATAATGAG. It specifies CASSSTSGNNE. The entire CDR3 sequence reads CASSSTSGNNEQFF.

Incomplete CDR3 DNA: TGCAGTGCTCGGCAAGGTAGCGGGGGCCCTCCCTACGAG. The encoded protein is CSARQGSGGPPYE. The full CDR3 protein is CSARQGSGGPPYEQYF. This sequence joins TRBV20-1 and TRBJ2-7, with TRBD2 matching 9 bases. The observed sequence ends 3 residues before the CDR3 terminus, with the missing tail filled in from the germline J gene. The V and J ends lost 5 bases and 2 bases, in that order; junction bases with no gene match: 13. Germline CDR1 and CDR2: DFQATT and SNEGSKA (reference sequence). The CDR3 loop spans 16 amino acids.

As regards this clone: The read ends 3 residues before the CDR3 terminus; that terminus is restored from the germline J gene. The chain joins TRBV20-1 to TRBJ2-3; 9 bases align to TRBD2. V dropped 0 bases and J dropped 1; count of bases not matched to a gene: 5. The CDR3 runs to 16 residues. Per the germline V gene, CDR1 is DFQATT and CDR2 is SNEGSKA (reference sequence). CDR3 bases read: TGCAGTGCTAGAGATTCGGCTAGCGGGGGCACAGATACG. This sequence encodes CSARDSASGGTDT. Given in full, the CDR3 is CSARDSASGGTDTQYF.

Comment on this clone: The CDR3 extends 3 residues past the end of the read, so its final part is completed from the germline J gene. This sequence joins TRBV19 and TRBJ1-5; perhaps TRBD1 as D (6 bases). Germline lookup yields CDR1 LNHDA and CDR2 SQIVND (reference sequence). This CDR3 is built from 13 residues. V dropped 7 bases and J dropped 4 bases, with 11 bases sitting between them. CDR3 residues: CASTRQVNQPQHF. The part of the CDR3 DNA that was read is TGTGCCAGTACCCGACAGGTAAATCAGCCC.

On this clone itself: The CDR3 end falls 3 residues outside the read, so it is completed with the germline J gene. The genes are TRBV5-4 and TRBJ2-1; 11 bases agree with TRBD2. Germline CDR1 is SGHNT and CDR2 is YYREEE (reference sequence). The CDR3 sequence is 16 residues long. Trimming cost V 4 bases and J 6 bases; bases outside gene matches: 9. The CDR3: CASSGSGGGTSNEQFF. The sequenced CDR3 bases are TGTGCCAGCAGCGGTAGCGGGGGGGGGACGTCCAATGAG.

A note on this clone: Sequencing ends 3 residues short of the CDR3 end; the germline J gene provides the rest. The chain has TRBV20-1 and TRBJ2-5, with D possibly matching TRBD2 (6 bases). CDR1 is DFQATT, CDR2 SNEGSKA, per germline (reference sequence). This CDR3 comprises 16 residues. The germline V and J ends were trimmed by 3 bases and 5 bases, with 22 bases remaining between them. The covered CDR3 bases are TGCAGTGCTAGCCCACCGACGGGAACTAGCTGGGAGACC. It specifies CSASPPTGTSWET. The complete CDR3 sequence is CSASPPTGTSWETQYF.

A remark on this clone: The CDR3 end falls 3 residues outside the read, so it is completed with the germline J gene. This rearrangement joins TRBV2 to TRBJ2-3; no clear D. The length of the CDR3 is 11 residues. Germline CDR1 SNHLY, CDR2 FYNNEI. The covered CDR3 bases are TGTGCCCGGAAGCGCTCAGCCGCG. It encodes CARKRSAA. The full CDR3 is CARKRSAAQYF.

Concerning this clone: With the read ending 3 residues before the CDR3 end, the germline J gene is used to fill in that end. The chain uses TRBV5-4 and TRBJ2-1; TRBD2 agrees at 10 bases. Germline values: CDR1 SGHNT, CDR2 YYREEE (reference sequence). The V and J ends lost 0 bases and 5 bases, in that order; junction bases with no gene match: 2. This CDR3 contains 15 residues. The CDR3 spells CASSLEAGGNNEQFF. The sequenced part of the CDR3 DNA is TGTGCCAGCAGCTTGGAAGCGGGAGGGAACAATGAG.

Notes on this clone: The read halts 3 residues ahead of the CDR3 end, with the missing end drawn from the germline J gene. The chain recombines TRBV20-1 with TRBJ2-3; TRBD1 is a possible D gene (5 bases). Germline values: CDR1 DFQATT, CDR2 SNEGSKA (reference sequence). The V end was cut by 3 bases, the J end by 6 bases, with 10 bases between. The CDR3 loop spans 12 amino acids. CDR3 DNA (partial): TGCAGTGCTAGCCTTCCAGGGGATACG. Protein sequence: CSASLPGDT. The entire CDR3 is CSASLPGDTQYF.

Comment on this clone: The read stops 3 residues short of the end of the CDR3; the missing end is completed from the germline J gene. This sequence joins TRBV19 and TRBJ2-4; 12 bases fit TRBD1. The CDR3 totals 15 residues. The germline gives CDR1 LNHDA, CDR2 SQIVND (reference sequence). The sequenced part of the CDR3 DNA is TGTGCCAGTAGTAGACCTCCGGGACAGGGGGCACGT. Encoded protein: CASSRPPGQGAR. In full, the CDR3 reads CASSRPPGQGARQYF.

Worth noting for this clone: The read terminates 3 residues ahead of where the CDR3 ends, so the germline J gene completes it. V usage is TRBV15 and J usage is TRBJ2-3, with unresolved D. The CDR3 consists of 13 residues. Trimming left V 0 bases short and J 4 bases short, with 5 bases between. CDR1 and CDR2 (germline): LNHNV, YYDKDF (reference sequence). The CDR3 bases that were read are TGTGCCACCAGCAGAGAAAGGGCAGATACG. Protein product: CATSRERADT. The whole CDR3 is CATSRERADTQYF.

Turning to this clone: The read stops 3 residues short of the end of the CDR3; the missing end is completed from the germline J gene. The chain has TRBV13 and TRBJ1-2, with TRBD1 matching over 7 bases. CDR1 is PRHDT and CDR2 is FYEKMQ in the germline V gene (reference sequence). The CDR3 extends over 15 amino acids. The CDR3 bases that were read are TGTGCCAGCAGCATATCGACAGGGAGGTCGGGAGGC. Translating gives CASSISTGRSGG. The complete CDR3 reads CASSISTGRSGGYTF.

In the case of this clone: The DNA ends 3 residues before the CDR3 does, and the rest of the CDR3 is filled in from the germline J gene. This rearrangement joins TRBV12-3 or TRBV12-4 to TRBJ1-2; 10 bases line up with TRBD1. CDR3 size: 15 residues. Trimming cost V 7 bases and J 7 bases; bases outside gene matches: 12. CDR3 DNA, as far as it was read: TGTGCCAGCACCCTTCCGGGACAGGGGAATGGTGGC. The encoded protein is CASTLPGQGNGG. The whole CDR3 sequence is CASTLPGQGNGGYTF.

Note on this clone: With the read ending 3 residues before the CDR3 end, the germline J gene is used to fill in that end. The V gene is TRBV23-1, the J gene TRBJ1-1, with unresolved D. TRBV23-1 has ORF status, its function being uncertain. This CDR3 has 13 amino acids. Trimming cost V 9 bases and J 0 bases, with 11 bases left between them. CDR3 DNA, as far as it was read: TGCGCCAGTCTACCGATCTTGAACACTGAA. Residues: CASLPILNTE. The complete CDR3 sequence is CASLPILNTEAFF.

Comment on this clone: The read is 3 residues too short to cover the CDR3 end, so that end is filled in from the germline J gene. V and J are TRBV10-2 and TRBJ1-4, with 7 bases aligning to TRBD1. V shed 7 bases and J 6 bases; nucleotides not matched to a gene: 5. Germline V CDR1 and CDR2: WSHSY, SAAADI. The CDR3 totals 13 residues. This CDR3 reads CASKTGEDEKLFF. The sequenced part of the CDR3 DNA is TGCGCCAGCAAAACAGGGGAAGATGAAAAA.

The part of the CDR3 DNA that was read is TGCGCCAGCAGCTTGTCCGGGTTAGCGAACACTGAA. Amino acid sequence: CASSLSGLANTE. The entire CDR3 is CASSLSGLANTEAFF. The chain employs TRBV5-1 and TRBJ1-1, with no clear D. The sequenced fragment ends 3 residues before the CDR3 boundary, so the rest is inferred from the germline J gene. The CDR3 is made up of 15 amino acids. Germline V CDR1 and CDR2: SGHRS, YFSETQ. Trimming shortened V by 1 base and J by 1 base, and 11 bases separated the two germline ends.

CDR3 region: CASSLNGLRTDTQYF. CDR3 DNA, as far as it was read: TGTGCCAGCAGTTTAAACGGACTTCGCACAGATACG. The rearrangement uses TRBV28 and TRBJ2-3, with a possible D match to TRBD2 (5 bases). The sequence runs out 3 residues before the end of the CDR3; the remainder is reconstructed from the germline J gene. CDR3 length: 15 amino acids. Per germline, CDR1 MDHEN and CDR2 SYDVKM. With 2 bases removed from V and 1 base from J, the gap between germline ends came to 10 bases.

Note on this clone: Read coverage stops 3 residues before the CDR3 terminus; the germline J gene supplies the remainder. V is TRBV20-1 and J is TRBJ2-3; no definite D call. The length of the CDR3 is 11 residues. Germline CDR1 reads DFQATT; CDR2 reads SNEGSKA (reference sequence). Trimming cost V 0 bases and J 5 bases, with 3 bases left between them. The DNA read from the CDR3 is TGCAGTGCTAGAGATCGAGATACG. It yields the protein CSARDRDT. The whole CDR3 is CSARDRDTQYF.

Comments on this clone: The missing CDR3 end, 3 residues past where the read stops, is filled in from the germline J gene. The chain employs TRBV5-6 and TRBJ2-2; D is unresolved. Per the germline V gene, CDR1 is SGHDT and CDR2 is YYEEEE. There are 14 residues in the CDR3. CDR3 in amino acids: CASSLGSFRSPLFF. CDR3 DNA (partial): TGTGCCAGCAGCTTGGGGAGTTTCAGGTCACCG.

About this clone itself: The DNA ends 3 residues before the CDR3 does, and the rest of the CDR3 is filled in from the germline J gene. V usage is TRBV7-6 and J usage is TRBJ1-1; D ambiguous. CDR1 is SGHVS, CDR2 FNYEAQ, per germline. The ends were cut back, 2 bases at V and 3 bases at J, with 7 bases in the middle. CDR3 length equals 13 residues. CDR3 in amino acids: CASSLNGDTEAFF. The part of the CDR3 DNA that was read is TGTGCCAGCAGCTTAAACGGGGACACTGAA.